This T cell receptor (beta chain) came from a study of blood T cell repertoires in COVID-19. Study overall: Acute and convalescent COVID-19 specimens originated in the United States, Italy and Spain. From T cells, B-cell-depleted T cells, or PBMCs came the material, which was cDNA or gDNA.

Germline V gene data show CDR1 as SGDLS and CDR2 as YYNGEE. V shed 0 bases, J shed 2 bases, and the junction held 7 bases outside the gene matches. This CDR3 comprises 18 residues. Authors' data handling: How many nucleated cells were present was estimated from reference gene primer amplification. Libraries were prepared by immunoSEQ multiplex PCR; TCRdb keeps only in-frame clonotypes and omits some of them. V, J and clone size reflect that table, while D and trimming were determined from the DNA. The sample lists some 200,000 clones; about three quarters were seen once. This clone was observed once. The sequence derives from a woman between 45 and 65 years old with active or convalescent COVID-19. The sequenced sample was peripheral blood. The chain links TRBV9 to TRBJ2-5; 13 nucleotides agree with TRBD2. CDR3 nucleotides: TGTGCCAGCAGCGTAGGAACTAGCGGGAGGGGGAAACAAGAGACCCAGTACTTC. It is translated as CASSVGTSGRGKQETQYF.